The following is a T cell receptor beta chain sequence with its context. The antigen is not known. Gene names are mouse gene names. These data belong to a study of tissue T cells after allogeneic stem cell transplantation. Here immunoSEQ multiplex PCR was the method, and the copy in TCRdb shows in-frame clones only, minus some. Of under 3,000 clones listed, roughly 60% are singletons. Overall study findings and caveats: Some tissue clones might be persisting host cells; their alloreactivity or antigen specificity was not determined.

The TCR sequence derives from a female BALB/c mouse in good health. The mouse line has the MHC haplotype H2-d. Sequencing was performed on gut tissue.

Incomplete CDR3 DNA: TGTGCCAGCAGTGAGCAGAACTATGCTGAGCAGTTC. It specifies CASSEQNYAEQF. The CDR3 in full is CASSEQNYAEQFF. The genes are TRBV13-3 and TRBJ2-1; the D is unclear. The read ends 1 residue early relative to the CDR3; the germline J gene fills the gap. The CDR3 has 13 residues. Per the germline V gene, CDR1 is NNHDY and CDR2 is SYVADS. V lost 2 bases to trimming and J lost 1 base, with 4 bases between them.